The source of this T cell receptor (beta chain) is a study of T cell repertoires in aging, cancer and after chemotherapy. Multiplex touch-down PCR with TRB-A/B primers amplified rearranged V-D-J TRB sequences. TCRdb used MiXCR to reprocess the multiplex PCR reads, holding one entry per CDR3 protein. The sample gives about 11,000 distinct CDR3 sequences, roughly 30% of which show up once; under 2.5% is in the top ten. This clonotype was recorded a few times. Amplification of TCR beta used genomic DNA extracted from peripheral blood. The source is a human donor in good health. The sequencing sample was made of blood.

This chain's CDR3 is CASSVDGRGWGNTIYF. CDR3 in DNA: TGTGCCAGCAGCGTAGACGGCAGGGGTTGGGGAAACACCATATATTTT. The J gene is TRBJ1-3, the V gene TRBV9; a weak D match, TRBD1 (6 bases). The CDR3 is 16 residues long. The V and J ends lost 0 bases and 4 bases respectively, with 14 bases between them. The V gene's germline CDR1 is SGDLS and CDR2 YYNGEE.